Listed below are T cell receptor beta chains from one sample, sequenced in a study of shared clonotypes between healthy human individuals. TCRdb keeps only in-frame clones here, not all; method: immunoSEQ multiplex PCR. The table lists over 400,000 clones, roughly 80% of them singletons. Input material: PBMCs. The receptors shown here come from a woman between 40 and 50 years old in good health. Some clones in this sample may be carry-over from other donors' samples. Both conserved end residues are part of each CDR3. Each record gives: V gene, J gene, CDR3 protein.

TRBV27	TRBJ2-5	CASGNSGMGETQYF
TRBV30	TRBJ1-2	CAWSVAFNYGYTF
TRBV21-1	TRBJ1-5	CASSKEDSNQPQHF
TRBV7-6	TRBJ2-1	CASSPGLAGGGSYNEQFF
TRBV4-2	TRBJ2-1	CASSQDGGAPNEQFF
TRBV28	TRBJ2-7	CASSGDRDEQYF
TRBV2	TRBJ1-1	CASSEATGRANTEAFF
TRBV6-5	TRBJ2-1	CASSYGTVFGNEQFF
TRBV9	TRBJ2-7	CASSLAGGVFEQYF
TRBV7-9	TRBJ2-5	CASKGPRAEQETQYF
TRBV5-1	TRBJ2-1	CASSLGQGPNNEQFF
TRBV9	TRBJ2-2	CASSVTTNTGELFF
TRBV7-9	TRBJ2-7	CASSLSRGFDEQYF
TRBV9	TRBJ2-5	CASSDGMRAEETQYF
TRBV13	TRBJ1-1	CASSQGPVMNTEAFF
TRBV10-3	TRBJ2-3	CAIRGGTTDTQYF
TRBV4-3	TRBJ2-3	CASSQDTGRTDTQYF
TRBV28	TRBJ1-2	CASRQTHYGYTF
TRBV19	TRBJ2-7	CASSIGLEDEQYF
TRBV7-2	TRBJ2-3	CASSRLVRDTQYF
TRBV11-2	TRBJ2-7	CASSFGESPAMTYEQYF
TRBV25-1	TRBJ1-3	CASSDRGAGNTIYF
TRBV5-1	TRBJ1-4	CASSLREGSLFF
TRBV5-1	TRBJ1-1	CASKEGNMNTEAFF
TRBV19	TRBJ2-1	CASSISQGNYNEQFF
TRBV6-1	NA	CASSDLAGPYEQYF
TRBV7-9	TRBJ2-2	CASRRDTLGTGELFF
TRBV7-9	TRBJ2-3	CASSRGDFGDTQYF